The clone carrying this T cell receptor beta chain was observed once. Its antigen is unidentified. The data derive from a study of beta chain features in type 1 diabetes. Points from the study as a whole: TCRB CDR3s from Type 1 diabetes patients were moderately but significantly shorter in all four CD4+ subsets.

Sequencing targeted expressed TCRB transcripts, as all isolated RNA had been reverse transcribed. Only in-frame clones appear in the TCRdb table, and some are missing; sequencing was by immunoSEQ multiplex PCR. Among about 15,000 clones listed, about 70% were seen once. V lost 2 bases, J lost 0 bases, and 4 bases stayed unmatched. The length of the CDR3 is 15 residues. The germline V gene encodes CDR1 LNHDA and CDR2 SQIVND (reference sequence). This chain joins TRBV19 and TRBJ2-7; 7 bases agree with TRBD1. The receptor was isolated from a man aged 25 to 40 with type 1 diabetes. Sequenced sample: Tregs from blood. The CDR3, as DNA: TGTGCCAGTAGTATAACCCACAGGGGCTCCTACGAGCAGTACTTC. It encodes CASSITHRGSYEQYF.